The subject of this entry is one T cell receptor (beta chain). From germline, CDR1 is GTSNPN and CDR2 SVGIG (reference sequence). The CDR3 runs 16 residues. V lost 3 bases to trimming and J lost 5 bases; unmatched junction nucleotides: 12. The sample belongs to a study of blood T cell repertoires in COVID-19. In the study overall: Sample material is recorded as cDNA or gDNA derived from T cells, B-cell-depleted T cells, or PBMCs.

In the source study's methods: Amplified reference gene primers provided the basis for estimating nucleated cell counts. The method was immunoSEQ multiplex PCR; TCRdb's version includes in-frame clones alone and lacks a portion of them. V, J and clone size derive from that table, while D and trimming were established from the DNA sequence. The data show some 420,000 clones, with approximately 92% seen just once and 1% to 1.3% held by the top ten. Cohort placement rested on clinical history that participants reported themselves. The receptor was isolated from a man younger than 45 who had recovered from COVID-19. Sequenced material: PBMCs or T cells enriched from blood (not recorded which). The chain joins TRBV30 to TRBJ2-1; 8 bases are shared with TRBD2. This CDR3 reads CAWSSRSGVQNNEQFF. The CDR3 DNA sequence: TGTGCCTGGAGCTCCCGTAGCGGGGTTCAGAACAATGAGCAGTTCTTC.